Presented here are 3 T cell receptor beta chains from one specimen sequenced in a study of blood T cell repertoires in COVID-19. Produced via immunoSEQ multiplex PCR; TCRdb's table is partial and in-frame only. The sample carries about 440,000 clones, approximately 88% recorded once. The sequencing sample was made of peripheral blood. Receptors were obtained from a woman between 45 and 60 years old with COVID-19, enrolled during active disease.

With respect to this clone: Other DNA sequences from this sample encode an identical CDR3 as well. This rearrangement joins TRBV5-4 to TRBJ1-5, with a weak D call TRBD1 (6 bases). This CDR3 region has 15 residues. Germline V gene lookup returns CDR1 SGHNT and CDR2 YYREEE (reference sequence). V was clipped by 2 bases and J by 1 base, with 10 bases between them. The CDR3 DNA is TGTGCCAGCAGCTTCGGGGGGGCAAGCAATCAGCCCCAGCATTTT. Translation gives CASSFGGASNQPQHF.

J is TRBJ1-2 and V is TRBV7-8, with D possibly matching TRBD1 (5 bases). The germline CDR1 and CDR2 sequences are SGHVS and FQNEAQ. The CDR3 is 13 residues long. Trimming took off 4 bases at V and 6 bases at J, with 12 bases between the two ends. In DNA, the CDR3 is TGTGCCAGCAGCTCGGGACTGGGCGATGGCTACACCTTC. Residues: CASSSGLGDGYTF.

The V and J genes are TRBV11-2 and TRBJ1-2; no clear D. Germline CDR1 is SGHAT and CDR2 is FQNNGV. This CDR3 has 12 amino acids. The V and J ends lost 3 bases and 3 bases respectively, with 5 bases between them. DNA for the CDR3: TGTGCCAGCAGCTTCACAGACTATGGCTACACCTTC. Translated, it gives CASSFTDYGYTF.